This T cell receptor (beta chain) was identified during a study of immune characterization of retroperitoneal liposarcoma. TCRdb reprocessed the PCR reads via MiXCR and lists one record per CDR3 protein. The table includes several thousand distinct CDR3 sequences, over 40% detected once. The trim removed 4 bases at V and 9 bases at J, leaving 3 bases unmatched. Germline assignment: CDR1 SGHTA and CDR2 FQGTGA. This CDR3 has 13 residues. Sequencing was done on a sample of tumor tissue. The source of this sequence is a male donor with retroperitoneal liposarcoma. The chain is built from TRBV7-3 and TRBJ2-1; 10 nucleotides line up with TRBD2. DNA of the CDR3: TGTGCCAGCAGCTCTCGGACTAGCGGTGAGCAGTTCTTC. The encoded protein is CASSSRTSGEQFF.